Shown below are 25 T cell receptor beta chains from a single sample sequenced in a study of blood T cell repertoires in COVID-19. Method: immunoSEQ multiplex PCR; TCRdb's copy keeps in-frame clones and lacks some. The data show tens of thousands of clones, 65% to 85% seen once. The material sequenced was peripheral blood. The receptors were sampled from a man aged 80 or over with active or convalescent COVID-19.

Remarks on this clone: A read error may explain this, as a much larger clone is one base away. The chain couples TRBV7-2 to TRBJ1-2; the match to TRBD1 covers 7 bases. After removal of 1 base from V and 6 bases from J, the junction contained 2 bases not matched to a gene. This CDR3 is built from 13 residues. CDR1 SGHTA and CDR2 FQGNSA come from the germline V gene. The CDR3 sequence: CASSLGTGHGYTF. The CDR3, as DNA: TGTGCCAGCAGCTTAGGGACAGGACATGGCTACACCTTC.

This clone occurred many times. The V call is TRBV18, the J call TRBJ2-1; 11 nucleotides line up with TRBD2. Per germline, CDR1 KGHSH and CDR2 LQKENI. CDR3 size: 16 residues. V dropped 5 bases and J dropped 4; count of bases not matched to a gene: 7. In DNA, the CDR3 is TGTGCCAGCTCATCCAATACTAGCGGGGGTTACAATGAGCAGTTCTTC. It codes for CASSSNTSGGYNEQFF.

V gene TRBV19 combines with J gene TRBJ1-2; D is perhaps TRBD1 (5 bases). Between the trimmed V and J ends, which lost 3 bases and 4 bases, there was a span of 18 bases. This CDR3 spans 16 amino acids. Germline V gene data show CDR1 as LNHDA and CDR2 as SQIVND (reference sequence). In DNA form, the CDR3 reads TGTGCCAGTAGTATGAAGGAAAGGGGAGGGATCTATGGCTACACCTTC. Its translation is CASSMKERGGIYGYTF.

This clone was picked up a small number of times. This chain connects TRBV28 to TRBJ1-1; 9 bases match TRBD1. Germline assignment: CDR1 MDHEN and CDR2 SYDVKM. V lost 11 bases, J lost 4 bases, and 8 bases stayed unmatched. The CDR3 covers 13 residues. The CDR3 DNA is TGTGCCTCCGGGACAGGGTTCATCACTGAAGCTTTCTTT. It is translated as CASGTGFITEAFF.

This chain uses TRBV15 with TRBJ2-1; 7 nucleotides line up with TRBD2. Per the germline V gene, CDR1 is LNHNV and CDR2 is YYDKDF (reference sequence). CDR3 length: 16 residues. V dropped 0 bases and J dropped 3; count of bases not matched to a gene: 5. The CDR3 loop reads CATSRDIAGDYNEQFF. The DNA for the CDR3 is TGTGCCACCAGCAGAGATATTGCGGGGGACTACAATGAGCAGTTCTTC.

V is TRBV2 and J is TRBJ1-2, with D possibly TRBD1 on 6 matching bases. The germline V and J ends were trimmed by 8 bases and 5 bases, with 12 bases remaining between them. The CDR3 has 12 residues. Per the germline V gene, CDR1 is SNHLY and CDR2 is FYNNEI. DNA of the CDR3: TGTGCCAGCGGTAGGCAGGGGTATGGCTACACCTTC. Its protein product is CASGRQGYGYTF. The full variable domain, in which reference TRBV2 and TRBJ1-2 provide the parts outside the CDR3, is EPEVTQTPSHQVTQMGQEVILRCVPISNHLYFYWYRQILGQKVEFLVSFYNNEISEKSEIFDDQFSVERPDGSNFTLKIRSTKLEDSAMYFCASGRQGYGYTFGSGTRLTVV.

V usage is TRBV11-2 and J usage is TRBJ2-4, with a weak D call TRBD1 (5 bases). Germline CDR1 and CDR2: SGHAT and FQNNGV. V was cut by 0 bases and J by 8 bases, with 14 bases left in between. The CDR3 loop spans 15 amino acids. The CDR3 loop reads CASSLDSRRADIQYF. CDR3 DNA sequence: TGTGCCAGCAGCTTAGATAGTCGCAGGGCGGACATTCAGTACTTC. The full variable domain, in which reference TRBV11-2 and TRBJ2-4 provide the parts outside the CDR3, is EAGVAQSPRYKIIEKRQSVAFWCNPISGHATLYWYQQILGQGPKLLIQFQNNGVVDDSQLPKDRFSAERLKGVDSTLKIQPAKLEDSAVYLCASSLDSRRADIQYFGAGTRLSVL.

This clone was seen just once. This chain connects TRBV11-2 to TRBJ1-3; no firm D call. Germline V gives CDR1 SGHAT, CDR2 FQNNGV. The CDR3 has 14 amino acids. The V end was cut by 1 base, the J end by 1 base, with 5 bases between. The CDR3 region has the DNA TGTGCCAGCAGCTTAGGAGGGTCTGGAAACACCATATATTTT. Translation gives CASSLGGSGNTIYF.

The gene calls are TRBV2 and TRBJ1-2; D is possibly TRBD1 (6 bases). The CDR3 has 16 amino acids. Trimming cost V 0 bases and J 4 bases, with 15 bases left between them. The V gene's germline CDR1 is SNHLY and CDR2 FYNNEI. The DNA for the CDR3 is TGTGCCAGCAGTGAAGCGTTCGTGGCAGGGGTCTATGGCTACACCTTC. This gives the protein CASSEAFVAGVYGYTF.

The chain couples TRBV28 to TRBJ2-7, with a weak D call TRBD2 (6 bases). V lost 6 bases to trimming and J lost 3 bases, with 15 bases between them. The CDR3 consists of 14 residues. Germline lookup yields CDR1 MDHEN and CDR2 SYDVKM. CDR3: CASRRYSGSYEQYF. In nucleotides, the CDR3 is TGTGCCAGCAGGCGTTATAGCGGAAGCTACGAGCAGTACTTC.

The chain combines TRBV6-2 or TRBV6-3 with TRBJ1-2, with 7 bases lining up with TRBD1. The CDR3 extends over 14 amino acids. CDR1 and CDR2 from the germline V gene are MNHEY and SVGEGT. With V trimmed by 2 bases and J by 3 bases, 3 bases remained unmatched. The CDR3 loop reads CASSYKGGDYGYTF. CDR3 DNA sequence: TGTGCCAGCAGTTACAAAGGGGGCGACTATGGCTACACCTTC.

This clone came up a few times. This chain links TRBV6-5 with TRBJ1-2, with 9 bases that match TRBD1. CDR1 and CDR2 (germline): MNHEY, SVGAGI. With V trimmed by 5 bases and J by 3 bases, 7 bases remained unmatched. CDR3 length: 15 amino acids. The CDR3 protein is CASSSPTGGYYGYTF. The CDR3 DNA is TGTGCCAGCAGTAGCCCGACAGGGGGATACTATGGCTACACCTTC.

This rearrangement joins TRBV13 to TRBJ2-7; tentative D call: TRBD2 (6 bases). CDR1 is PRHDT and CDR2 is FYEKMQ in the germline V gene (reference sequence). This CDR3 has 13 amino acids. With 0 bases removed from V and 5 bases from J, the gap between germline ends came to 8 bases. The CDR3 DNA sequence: TGTGCCAGCAGCTTAGGCCCGGGGGACGAGCAGTACTTC. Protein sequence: CASSLGPGDEQYF.

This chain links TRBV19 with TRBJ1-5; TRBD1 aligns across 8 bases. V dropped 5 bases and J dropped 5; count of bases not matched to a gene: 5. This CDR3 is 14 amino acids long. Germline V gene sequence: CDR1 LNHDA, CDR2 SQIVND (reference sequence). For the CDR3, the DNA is TGTGCCAGTAGTTATAGGACAGGGTATCAGCCCCAGCATTTT. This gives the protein CASSYRTGYQPQHF. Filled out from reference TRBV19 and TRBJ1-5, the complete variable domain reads DGGITQSPKYLFRKEGQNVTLSCEQNLNHDAMYWYRQDPGQGLRLIYYSQIVNDFQKGDIAEGYSVSREKKESFPLTVTSAQKNPTAFYLCASSYRTGYQPQHFGDGTRLSIL.

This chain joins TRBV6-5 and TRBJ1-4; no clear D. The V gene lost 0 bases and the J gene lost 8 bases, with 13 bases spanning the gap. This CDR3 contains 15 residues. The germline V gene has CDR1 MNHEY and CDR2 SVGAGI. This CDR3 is CASSYSGSSREKLFF. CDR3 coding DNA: TGTGCCAGCAGTTACTCGGGCAGTTCGCGAGAAAAACTGTTTTTT.

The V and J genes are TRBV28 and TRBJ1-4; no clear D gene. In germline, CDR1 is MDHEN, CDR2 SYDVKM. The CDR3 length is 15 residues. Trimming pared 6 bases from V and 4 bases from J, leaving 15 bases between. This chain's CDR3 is CASSPPTWVNEKLFF. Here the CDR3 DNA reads TGTGCCAGCAGCCCTCCGACATGGGTTAATGAAAAACTGTTTTTT. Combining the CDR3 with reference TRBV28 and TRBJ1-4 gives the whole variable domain DVKVTQSSRYLVKRTGEKVFLECVQDMDHENMFWYRQDPGLGLRLIYFSYDVKMKEKGDIPEGYSVSREKKERFSLILESASTNQTSMYLCASSPPTWVNEKLFFGSGTQLSVL.

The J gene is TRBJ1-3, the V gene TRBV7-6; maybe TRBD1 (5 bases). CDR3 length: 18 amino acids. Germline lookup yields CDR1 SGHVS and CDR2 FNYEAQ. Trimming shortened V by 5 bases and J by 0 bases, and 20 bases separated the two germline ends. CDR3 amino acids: CASSRARGDGSSGNTIYF. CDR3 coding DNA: TGTGCCAGCAGCAGAGCCCGCGGGGACGGGAGCTCTGGAAACACCATATATTTT.

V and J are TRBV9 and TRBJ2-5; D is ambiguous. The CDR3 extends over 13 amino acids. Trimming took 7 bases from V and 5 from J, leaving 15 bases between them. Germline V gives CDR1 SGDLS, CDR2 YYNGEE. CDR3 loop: CASGPPGAETQYF. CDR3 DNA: TGTGCCAGCGGGCCCCCCGGTGCTGAGACCCAGTACTTC.

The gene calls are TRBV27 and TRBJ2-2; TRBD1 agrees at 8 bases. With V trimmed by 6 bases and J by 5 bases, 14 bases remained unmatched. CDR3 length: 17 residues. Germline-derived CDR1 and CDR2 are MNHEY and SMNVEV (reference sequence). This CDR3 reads CASRVALPGGRTGELFF. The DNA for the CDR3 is TGTGCCAGCAGGGTTGCCCTGCCAGGGGGCCGGACCGGGGAGCTGTTTTTT.

CDR3 region: CASSVGTYEQYF. CDR3 nucleotides: TGCGCCAGCAGCGTCGGGACCTACGAGCAGTACTTC. The chain combines TRBV5-1 with TRBJ2-7; a weak D match, TRBD2 (5 bases). The CDR3 is made up of 12 amino acids. The germline CDR1 and CDR2 sequences are SGHRS and YFSETQ. Trimming stripped 4 bases from V and 2 bases from J, with 7 bases between.

The chain's CDR3 is CASSQPEGRTETQYF. CDR3 nucleotide sequence: TGTGCCAGCAGCCAACCTGAGGGGAGGACCGAGACCCAGTACTTC. The chain links TRBV4-2 to TRBJ2-5, with D maybe TRBD2 (6 bases). From germline, CDR1 is LGHNA and CDR2 YNFKEQ. V lost 2 bases to trimming and J lost 5 bases, with 15 bases between them. This CDR3 has 15 residues.

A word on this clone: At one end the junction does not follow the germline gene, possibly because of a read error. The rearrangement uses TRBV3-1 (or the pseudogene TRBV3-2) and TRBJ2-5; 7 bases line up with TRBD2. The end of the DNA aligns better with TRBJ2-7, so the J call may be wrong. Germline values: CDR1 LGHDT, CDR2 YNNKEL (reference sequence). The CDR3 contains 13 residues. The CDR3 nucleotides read TGTGCCAGCGGCCAAGCGACTAGCAGCGAGCAGTACTTC. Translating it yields CASGQATSSEQYF.

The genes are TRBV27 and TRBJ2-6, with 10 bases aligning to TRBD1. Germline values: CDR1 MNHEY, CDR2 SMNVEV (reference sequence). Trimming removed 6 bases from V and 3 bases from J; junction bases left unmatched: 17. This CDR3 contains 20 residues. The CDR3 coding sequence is TGTGCCAGCAGCCAAATGGTTGGGGGGACAGGGGCTGGTGGGGCCAACGTCCTGACTTTC. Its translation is CASSQMVGGTGAGGANVLTF.

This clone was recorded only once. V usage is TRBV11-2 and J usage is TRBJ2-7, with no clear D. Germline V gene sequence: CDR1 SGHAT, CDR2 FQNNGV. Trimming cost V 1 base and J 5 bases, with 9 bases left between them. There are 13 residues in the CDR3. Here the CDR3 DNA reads TGTGCCAGCAGCTTAGCGAGGTTAAACGAGCAGTACTTC. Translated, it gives CASSLARLNEQYF. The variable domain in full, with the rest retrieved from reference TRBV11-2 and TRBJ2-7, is EAGVAQSPRYKIIEKRQSVAFWCNPISGHATLYWYQQILGQGPKLLIQFQNNGVVDDSQLPKDRFSAERLKGVDSTLKIQPAKLEDSAVYLCASSLARLNEQYFGPGTRLTVT.

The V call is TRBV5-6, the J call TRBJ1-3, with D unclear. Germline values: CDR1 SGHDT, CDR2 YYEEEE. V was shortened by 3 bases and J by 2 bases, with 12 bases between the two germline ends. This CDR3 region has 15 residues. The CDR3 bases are TGTGCCAGCAGCTCGTTGGCGGGGACTGGAAACACCATATATTTT. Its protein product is CASSSLAGTGNTIYF. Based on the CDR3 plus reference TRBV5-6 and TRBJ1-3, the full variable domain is DAGVTQSPTHLIKTRGQQVTLRCSPKSGHDTVSWYQQALGQGPQFIFQYYEEEERQRGNFPDRFSGHQFPNYSSELNVNALLLGDSALYLCASSSLAGTGNTIYFGEGSWLTVV.